This T cell receptor beta chain is drawn from a study of blood T cell repertoires in COVID-19. Deletions cut 0 bases from V and 0 bases from J, with 8 bases between. This CDR3 contains 15 residues. Germline values: CDR1 SGHVS, CDR2 FNYEAQ. Only in-frame clones appear in the TCRdb table, and some are missing; sequencing was by immunoSEQ multiplex PCR. The profile shows around 110,000 clones, approximately 82% of them singletons. The TCR originated in a man aged 25 to 40 with acute or convalescent COVID-19. The specimen was peripheral blood. The chain links TRBV7-6 to TRBJ2-5; D not resolved. The CDR3 DNA follows: TGTGCCAGCAGCTTAGCGTACGCGGACCAAGAGACCCAGTACTTC. This translates into CASSLAYADQETQYF.